The T cell receptor (beta chain) under discussion was sequenced for a study of blood T cell repertoires in COVID-19. Study information: The United States, Italy and Spain provided the acute and convalescent COVID-19 samples. Sources were T cells, B-cell-depleted T cells, or PBMCs; the material itself was cDNA or gDNA.

Some clones are missing from TCRdb's copy, which holds only in-frame ones; the method was immunoSEQ multiplex PCR. The sample has 90,000 to 140,000 clones, approximately 80% seen once; the top ten hold roughly 14%. CDR3 length: 14 amino acids. CDR1 is LNHDA and CDR2 is SQIVND in the germline V gene (reference sequence). The V end lost 5 bases, the J end lost 5 bases, and 15 bases lay between the germline ends. The receptor comes from a woman at least 80 years old with acute or convalescent COVID-19. The sequencing input was peripheral blood. The genes are TRBV19 and TRBJ2-5; possible D gene TRBD2, 6 bases. The CDR3 loop reads CASSSLAAWETQYF. The CDR3 nucleotides are TGTGCCAGTAGTTCCTTAGCGGCCTGGGAGACCCAGTACTTC.